The present T cell receptor beta chain was sequenced within a study of identical twins. This CDR3 is built from 14 residues. Losses at the gene ends were 6 bases for V and 3 bases for J; bases not matched to a gene: 6. Study conclusions and caveats: Cord blood's abundant beta clonotypes had fewer insertions, unlike memory repertoires.

TCRdb fed the 5' RACE reads into MiXCR, producing one record per CDR3 protein. The sample has some 320,000 distinct CDR3 sequences, roughly 12% seen once; the top ten hold 7.2%. This clonotype was counted between two and nine times. The antigen is unknown. The same sample was also studied in work on yellow fever vaccine responses in identical twins.

The sequence was obtained from a woman between 18 and 30 years old in good health. The J gene is TRBJ2-7, the V gene TRBV12-3 or TRBV12-4, with 9 nucleotides matching TRBD2. The sequencing input was CD8+ T cells sorted from blood. CDR3 nucleotides: TGTGCCAGCAGCCCACGCGGGGGGGGCTACGAGCAGTACTTC. Translated: CASSPRGGGYEQYF.